What follows are 17 T cell receptor beta chains derived from one specimen sequenced in a study of OX40 agonist ivuxolimab in advanced cancers. TCRdb keeps only in-frame clones here, not all; method: immunoSEQ multiplex PCR. The sample contains some 83,000 clones, less than 95% of which appear only once. The sequenced sample was CD4+ or CD8+ T cells sorted from blood, obtained in a trial of the OX40 agonist ivuxolimab. The receptors shown here come from an adult with an advanced solid tumor such as melanoma, head and neck, liver or kidney cancer.

The chain joins TRBV28 to TRBJ1-3; D remains unclear. The germline V gene encodes CDR1 MDHEN and CDR2 SYDVKM. V gave up 5 bases and J gave up 0 bases, with 17 bases separating them. The CDR3 length is 17 residues. This chain's CDR3 is CASSPSSWTDSGNTIYF. CDR3 nucleotides: TGTGCCAGCAGTCCAAGCTCATGGACGGACTCTGGAAACACCATATATTTT.

V gene TRBV27 combines with J gene TRBJ1-5, with D maybe TRBD1 (5 bases). V shed 3 bases and J shed 2 bases, with 8 bases lying between them. The germline V gene encodes CDR1 MNHEY and CDR2 SMNVEV (reference sequence). This CDR3 region has 14 residues. CDR3 sequence (DNA): TGTGCCAGCAGTTTTCAGGGCCGCAATCAGCCCCAGCATTTT. This encodes CASSFQGRNQPQHF.

The chain is built from TRBV11-3 and TRBJ2-1; maybe TRBD1 (5 bases). Between the trimmed V and J ends, which lost 3 bases and 8 bases, there was a span of 11 bases. CDR1 is SGHNT and CDR2 is YENEEA in the germline V gene. The CDR3 loop spans 13 amino acids. The CDR3 region is CASSLGVGDEQFF. In nucleotides, the CDR3 is TGTGCCAGCAGCTTGGGCGTAGGGGATGAGCAGTTCTTC.

The chain recombines TRBV4-3 with TRBJ2-1, with a tentative D call TRBD2 (6 bases). The ends were cut back, 0 bases at V and 1 base at J, with 7 bases in the middle. This CDR3 is built from 15 residues. Germline lookup yields CDR1 LGHNA and CDR2 YSLEER. The CDR3 is CASSQDAGSYNEQFF. In DNA form, the CDR3 reads TGCGCCAGCAGCCAAGATGCGGGGTCCTACAATGAGCAGTTCTTC.

This sequence joins TRBV30 and TRBJ1-5; unclear D gene. Deletions cut 0 bases from V and 6 bases from J, with 9 bases between. Germline assignment: CDR1 GTSNPN and CDR2 SVGIG (reference sequence). The CDR3 has 13 amino acids. CDR3 sequence: CAWSVMAGQPQHF. In DNA, the CDR3 is TGTGCCTGGAGTGTAATGGCGGGTCAGCCCCAGCATTTT.

The genes are TRBV7-3 and TRBJ2-1; D perhaps matches TRBD2 (6 bases). The germline V and J ends were trimmed by 2 bases and 2 bases, with 10 bases remaining between them. The CDR3 loop spans 15 amino acids. Per germline, CDR1 SGHTA and CDR2 FQGTGA. The CDR3 DNA is TGTGCCAGCAGCTTACGGGGGTCAACCTACAATGAGCAGTTCTTC. Protein sequence: CASSLRGSTYNEQFF.

The chain uses TRBV10-3 and TRBJ2-3; D may match TRBD1 or TRBD2 (6 bases each). Trimming left V 2 bases short and J 2 bases short, with 20 bases between. Germline CDR1 ENHRY, CDR2 SYGVKD. This CDR3 has 18 residues. The DNA for the CDR3 is TGTGCCATCAGTGAGGGGGCCCACGGAGGGGGAGACACAGATACGCAGTATTTT. Encoded protein: CAISEGAHGGGDTDTQYF.

This clone has more than one count but fewer than ten. The chain has TRBV2 and TRBJ1-5, with D hard to call. In germline, CDR1 is SNHLY, CDR2 FYNNEI. This CDR3 contains 14 residues. The ends were cut back, 3 bases at V and 2 bases at J, with 8 bases in the middle. CDR3 residues: CASSDGRRNQPQHF. The CDR3 bases are TGTGCCAGCAGTGACGGCAGGCGCAATCAGCCCCAGCATTTT.

The CDR3 region is CAWTAGARYNEQFF. In nucleotides, the CDR3 is TGTGCCTGGACCGCAGGGGCTCGCTACAATGAGCAGTTCTTC. The chain has TRBV30 and TRBJ2-1; a possible D gene is TRBD1 (6 bases). With 4 bases removed from V and 3 bases from J, the gap between germline ends came to 13 bases. The CDR3 totals 14 residues. The germline V gene encodes CDR1 GTSNPN and CDR2 SVGIG (reference sequence).

The chain is built from TRBV2 and TRBJ2-1; D is possibly TRBD2 (6 bases). Germline V lookup: CDR1 SNHLY, CDR2 FYNNEI. This CDR3 has 12 residues. V was clipped by 7 bases and J by 4 bases, with 8 bases between them. CDR3: CASIGGYNEQFF. CDR3 in DNA: TGTGCCAGCATTGGAGGGTACAATGAGCAGTTCTTC.

The chain carries TRBV6-5 and TRBJ2-1, with TRBD1 as a possible D gene (5 bases). Trimming pared 6 bases from V and 5 bases from J, leaving 14 bases between. Per the germline V gene, CDR1 is MNHEY and CDR2 is SVGAGI. This CDR3 spans 14 amino acids. Here the CDR3 reads CASSLLGLDNEQFF. CDR3 coding DNA: TGTGCCAGCAGCCTACTGGGGCTCGACAATGAGCAGTTCTTC.

This chain joins TRBV30 and TRBJ1-3; D gene unclear. This CDR3 region has 14 residues. CDR1 is GTSNPN, CDR2 SVGIG, per germline (reference sequence). Trimming shortened V by 0 bases and J by 0 bases, and 6 bases separated the two germline ends. CDR3 region: CAWSVSSSGNTIYF. Written as DNA, the CDR3 is TGTGCCTGGAGTGTATCTAGCTCTGGAAACACCATATATTTT.

V usage is TRBV15 and J usage is TRBJ2-1; unclear D gene. The germline V gene has CDR1 LNHNV and CDR2 YYDKDF (reference sequence). V lost 1 base and J lost 7, with 11 bases in between. The CDR3 is 14 amino acids. The CDR3 spells CATSRGYLGNEQFF. As DNA, the CDR3 is TGTGCCACCAGCAGAGGTTACCTCGGTAATGAGCAGTTCTTC.

This chain links TRBV7-3 with TRBJ2-2; D perhaps matches TRBD1 (6 bases). This CDR3 comprises 14 residues. Germline V gene lookup returns CDR1 SGHTA and CDR2 FQGTGA. Trimming took off 1 base at V and 8 bases at J, with 11 bases between the two ends. As DNA, the CDR3 is TGTGCCAGCAGCTTAATGGGGGCAACGGGGGAGCTGTTTTTT. Translating gives CASSLMGATGELFF.

J is TRBJ1-3 and V is TRBV29-1, with 8 bases matching TRBD1. With 4 bases clipped from V and 3 bases from J, the junction kept 2 bases outside the gene matches. The CDR3 totals 13 residues. The V gene's germline CDR1 is SQVTM and CDR2 ANQGSEA. CDR3 bases: TGCAGCGTTGGACAGGGGCTTGGAAACACCATATATTTT. Translating gives CSVGQGLGNTIYF.

This clone was seen a single time. The chain employs TRBV4-3 and TRBJ1-2; possible D gene TRBD1, 6 bases. The CDR3 spans 14 residues. Deletions cut 4 bases from V and 2 bases from J, with 11 bases between. The germline V gene has CDR1 LGHNA and CDR2 YSLEER. CDR3 nucleotide sequence: TGCGCCAGCAGCCCACAGGGTGCGAACTATGGCTACACCTTC. This sequence encodes CASSPQGANYGYTF.

This chain uses TRBV30 with TRBJ2-6, with unresolved D. This CDR3 region has 12 residues. V was pared by 7 bases and J by 4 bases, with 8 bases between. The germline V gene has CDR1 GTSNPN and CDR2 SVGIG (reference sequence). The CDR3 reads CASYPGANVLTF. In DNA form, the CDR3 reads TGTGCCTCATACCCAGGGGCCAACGTCCTGACTTTC.